Below are 25 T cell receptor beta chains sequenced from a single sample in a study of blood T cell repertoires in COVID-19. Here immunoSEQ multiplex PCR was the method, and the copy in TCRdb shows in-frame clones only, minus some. The sample consists of approximately 220,000 clones, about 86% of them appearing once. The sample taken for sequencing was peripheral blood. These receptor sequences come from a woman between 50 and 59 years old with acute or convalescent COVID-19.

The chain uses TRBV11-2 and TRBJ2-1; perhaps TRBD1 as D (6 bases). The germline CDR1 and CDR2 sequences are SGHAT and FQNNGV. The CDR3 is 18 residues long. Trimming pared 4 bases from V and 0 bases from J, leaving 19 bases between. The CDR3 sequence: CASSSGQQMGSSYNEQFF. The CDR3 bases are TGTGCCAGCAGCTCGGGACAACAAATGGGGAGCTCCTACAATGAGCAGTTCTTC.

J is TRBJ2-2 and V is TRBV6-5; D is ambiguous. Germline V gene lookup returns CDR1 MNHEY and CDR2 SVGAGI. The CDR3 is made up of 13 amino acids. The CDR3 here is CVSLPKNTGELFF. In DNA, the CDR3 is TGTGTCTCACTCCCCAAAAACACCGGGGAGCTGTTTTTT.

The CDR3 DNA is TGTGCCAGCAGCTTAAATACAGGGGGAACCGGGGAGCTGTTTTTT. This translates into CASSLNTGGTGELFF. This chain joins TRBV7-2 and TRBJ2-2, with 8 bases fitting TRBD1. The junction had 4 bases not matched to a gene; V was cut back by 2 bases and J by 5 bases. Per the germline V gene, CDR1 is SGHTA and CDR2 is FQGNSA. This CDR3 spans 15 amino acids. Full variable domain (rest looked up from reference TRBV7-2 and TRBJ2-2): GAGVSQSPSNKVTEKGKDVELRCDPISGHTALYWYRQSLGQGLEFLIYFQGNSAPDKSGLPSDRFSAERTGGSVSTLTIQRTQQEDSAVYLCASSLNTGGTGELFFGEGSRLTVL.

The chain carries TRBV21-1 and TRBJ2-2; the table gives TRBD1 as D, unverified against the DNA. TRBV21-1 is designated a pseudogene. The CDR3 is 10 amino acids. The CDR3 DNA sequence: TGTGCCACCCAAACCGGGGAGCTGTTTTTT. Its protein product is CATQTGELFF.

This sequence joins TRBV28 and TRBJ1-6; D unclear. In germline, CDR1 is MDHEN, CDR2 SYDVKM. This CDR3 contains 15 residues. Trimming shortened V by 7 bases and J by 9 bases, and 19 bases separated the two germline ends. The CDR3 region is CASTERSSASSPLHF. The CDR3 bases are TGTGCCAGCACCGAGCGGTCCTCAGCCAGTTCACCCCTCCACTTT.

The chain recombines TRBV19 with TRBJ1-4, with 7 bases fitting TRBD1. This CDR3 comprises 15 residues. V lost 6 bases to trimming and J lost 2 bases; unmatched junction nucleotides: 6. CDR1 is LNHDA, CDR2 SQIVND, per germline (reference sequence). The CDR3 loop is CASRDTGATNEKLFF. The CDR3 coding sequence is TGTGCCAGTAGGGATACAGGGGCCACTAATGAAAAACTGTTTTTT.

The CDR3 nucleotides are TGTGCCAGCAACTCCGGGACAGGGAACATTCAGTACTTC. Its translation is CASNSGTGNIQYF. The chain combines TRBV2 with TRBJ2-4; 9 bases are a match to TRBD1. The CDR3 covers 13 residues. After removal of 7 bases from V and 7 bases from J, the junction contained 5 bases not matched to a gene. Germline CDR1 and CDR2: SNHLY and FYNNEI. The full variable domain, rest sourced from reference TRBV2 and TRBJ2-4, is EPEVTQTPSHQVTQMGQEVILRCVPISNHLYFYWYRQILGQKVEFLVSFYNNEISEKSEIFDDQFSVERPDGSNFTLKIRSTKLEDSAMYFCASNSGTGNIQYFGAGTRLSVL.

This clone was counted between two and nine times. This sequence joins TRBV7-2 and TRBJ2-2, with a tentative D call TRBD1 (7 bases). The CDR3 runs to 15 residues. The germline V and J ends were trimmed by 5 bases and 6 bases, with 16 bases remaining between them. Germline loops: CDR1 SGHTA, CDR2 FQGNSA. CDR3 sequence (DNA): TGTGCCAGCAGCCCCCAGGGGGGAATCGCCGGGGAGCTGTTTTTT. This sequence encodes CASSPQGGIAGELFF.

This sequence joins TRBV10-2 and TRBJ2-5, with a possible D match to TRBD2 (5 bases). V was clipped by 4 bases and J by 5 bases, with 11 bases between them. The CDR3 consists of 13 residues. The V gene's germline CDR1 is WSHSY and CDR2 SAAADI. In nucleotides, the CDR3 is TGCGCCAGCAGTGGACGGGGTCGGGAGACCCAGTACTTC. It specifies CASSGRGRETQYF.

This clone is a singleton in its sample. The V call is TRBV5-8, the J call TRBJ2-3; D perhaps matches TRBD1 (6 bases). V lost 5 bases to trimming and J lost 1 base, with 17 bases between them. CDR1 SGHTS and CDR2 YDEGEE come from the germline V gene. This CDR3 region has 16 residues. The CDR3 loop is CASSYRQGLGTDTQYF. DNA of the CDR3: TGTGCCAGCAGTTATCGGCAGGGGCTGGGCACAGATACGCAGTATTTT. Full variable domain (rest looked up from reference TRBV5-8 and TRBJ2-3): EAGVTQSPTHLIKTRGQQATLRCSPISGHTSVYWYQQALGLGLQFLLWYDEGEERNRGNFPPRFSGRQFPNYSSELNVNALELEDSALYLCASSYRQGLGTDTQYFGPGTRLTVL.

The chain uses TRBV4-2 and TRBJ2-2, with D perhaps TRBD2 (6 bases). Per the germline V gene, CDR1 is LGHNA and CDR2 is YNFKEQ. This CDR3 is 18 amino acids long. With 1 base removed from V and 2 bases from J, the gap between germline ends came to 17 bases. Here the CDR3 reads CASSQARFQGGNTGELFF. Here the CDR3 DNA reads TGTGCCAGCAGCCAAGCCCGGTTTCAGGGAGGTAACACCGGGGAGCTGTTTTTT.

This rearrangement joins TRBV28 to TRBJ2-2; D may be TRBD1 (6 bases). CDR1 and CDR2 (germline): MDHEN, SYDVKM. The CDR3 sequence is 15 residues long. The ends were cut back, 6 bases at V and 6 bases at J, with 17 bases in the middle. The CDR3 protein is CASRLRTEGAGELFF. CDR3 nucleotide sequence: TGTGCCAGCAGATTGAGGACAGAAGGGGCCGGGGAGCTGTTTTTT.

This chain joins TRBV2 and TRBJ2-7; 9 bases line up with TRBD1. This CDR3 is 13 amino acids long. V lost 8 bases and J lost 7; bases outside the gene matches: 9. Looked up from germline, CDR1 is SNHLY and CDR2 is FYNNEI. CDR3 sequence: CASGLDRGGEQYF. In DNA form, the CDR3 reads TGTGCCAGCGGATTGGACAGGGGCGGAGAGCAGTACTTC.

The rearrangement uses TRBV28 and TRBJ1-1, with D hard to call. CDR3 length equals 13 residues. The germline V gene encodes CDR1 MDHEN and CDR2 SYDVKM. The germline V and J ends were trimmed by 5 bases and 9 bases, with 16 bases remaining between them. DNA of the CDR3: TGTGCCAGCAGTGATCAACAGAGGGCCAAAGCTTTCTTT. This gives the protein CASSDQQRAKAFF.

Worth noting for this clone: The identical CDR3 is also encoded by other nucleotide sequences in the sample. The chain joins TRBV5-1 to TRBJ1-4; D unresolved. In germline, CDR1 is SGHRS, CDR2 YFSETQ. Trimming took 0 bases from V and 4 from J, leaving 7 bases between them. The CDR3 totals 14 residues. CDR3 nucleotide sequence: TGCGCCAGCAGCTTGGGGCCTGGTAATGAAAAACTGTTTTTT. The encoded protein is CASSLGPGNEKLFF.

The V gene is TRBV28, the J gene TRBJ2-7; TRBD1 matches at 7 bases. The CDR3 has 16 amino acids. In germline, CDR1 is MDHEN, CDR2 SYDVKM. V shed 5 bases and J 4 bases; nucleotides not matched to a gene: 14. This CDR3 reads CASSPRVGTETYEQYF. CDR3 sequence (DNA): TGTGCCAGCAGTCCCCGGGTCGGGACAGAGACATACGAGCAGTACTTC.

V is TRBV27 and J is TRBJ2-7, with 12 bases aligning to TRBD1. The germline V gene encodes CDR1 MNHEY and CDR2 SMNVEV (reference sequence). The CDR3 is 14 amino acids. V was clipped by 3 bases and J by 7 bases; unmatched bases: 4. The CDR3: CASSFGTGGLEQYF. The CDR3, as DNA: TGTGCCAGCAGTTTCGGGACAGGGGGCTTAGAGCAGTACTTC.

The chain combines TRBV2 with TRBJ2-7; possibly TRBD2 for D (6 bases). Germline V gene lookup returns CDR1 SNHLY and CDR2 FYNNEI. This CDR3 region has 13 residues. V was trimmed by 6 bases and J by 5 bases, leaving 14 bases between them. CDR3 nucleotide sequence: TGTGCCAGCAGGGTAGCGGCGGCGAACGAGCAGTACTTC. Translating it yields CASRVAAANEQYF.

The J gene is TRBJ2-7, the V gene TRBV20-1, with 11 bases lining up with TRBD2. There are 16 residues in the CDR3. Losses at the gene ends were 3 bases for V and 1 base for J; bases not matched to a gene: 8. CDR1 DFQATT and CDR2 SNEGSKA come from the germline V gene (reference sequence). In nucleotides, the CDR3 is TGCAGTGCTAGTCTGCTAGCGGGAGGTACGTCCTACGAGCAGTACTTC. As protein: CSASLLAGGTSYEQYF.

This clone was counted a single time. V and J are TRBV29-1 and TRBJ1-4; no reliable D call. The V end lost 6 bases, the J end lost 0 bases, and 11 bases lay between the germline ends. This CDR3 is built from 14 residues. Germline V lookup: CDR1 SQVTM, CDR2 ANQGSEA. The CDR3 nucleotides are TGCAGCGTCTGCCCAACAGCAACTAATGAAAAACTGTTTTTT. Translation gives CSVCPTATNEKLFF.

The chain couples TRBV29-1 to TRBJ1-3; TRBD1 might be the D (5 bases). The germline gives CDR1 SQVTM, CDR2 ANQGSEA. The CDR3 totals 15 residues. Trimming pared 4 bases from V and 0 bases from J, leaving 13 bases between. CDR3 coding DNA: TGCAGCGTTGGGGGACTTCAGAGCTCTGGAAACACCATATATTTT. It codes for CSVGGLQSSGNTIYF.

This chain joins TRBV30 and TRBJ1-2; D is ambiguous. CDR1 GTSNPN and CDR2 SVGIG come from the germline V gene (reference sequence). V was clipped by 0 bases and J by 4 bases, with 6 bases between them. The CDR3 runs 12 residues. CDR3 residues: CAWSVSPYGYTF. The CDR3 nucleotides are TGTGCCTGGAGTGTGTCTCCCTATGGCTACACCTTC.

This clone was seen once. The chain links TRBV4-1 to TRBJ2-3, with a weak D call TRBD1 (6 bases). With 1 base removed from V and 0 bases from J, the gap between germline ends came to 8 bases. Germline V gives CDR1 MGHRA, CDR2 YSYEKL. The CDR3 is 15 residues long. CDR3 sequence reads: CASSQAGTSTDTQYF. In nucleotides, the CDR3 is TGCGCCAGCAGCCAAGCGGGGACAAGCACAGATACGCAGTATTTT.

The chain links TRBV3-1 (or the pseudogene TRBV3-2) to TRBJ2-5; maybe TRBD1 (6 bases). The CDR3 covers 15 residues. Between the trimmed V and J ends, which lost 2 bases and 4 bases, there was a span of 14 bases. Germline assignment: CDR1 LGHDT and CDR2 YNNKEL (reference sequence). CDR3 protein: CASSQYGQRGETQYF. The CDR3 DNA sequence: TGTGCCAGCAGCCAATATGGACAGAGGGGAGAGACCCAGTACTTC.

The V and J genes are TRBV24-1 and TRBJ2-1; 7 positions match TRBD1. Germline CDR1 and CDR2: KGHDR and SFDVKD. This CDR3 is built from 17 residues. The V segment lost 4 bases and the J segment 6 bases; nucleotides outside the gene matches: 14. For the CDR3, the DNA is TGTGCCACCAGTGAGCCCTTGACAGGGTGGGACGCCAATGAGCAGTTCTTC. Protein sequence: CATSEPLTGWDANEQFF.